The source of this TCR beta chain is a study of regulatory T cells in long-lasting Graves disease. This clonotype was seen ten or more times. V was shortened by 2 bases and J by 2 bases, with 13 bases between the two germline ends. CDR3 length: 15 amino acids. CDR1 is KGHSH, CDR2 LQKENI, per germline. Time point in this sample: newly diagnosed GD, antithyroid drugs for less than 3 months. From PBMCs, RNA was extracted and then used to make the TCR library. Researchers made TCR beta libraries by using iRepertoire HTBI primers and running Arm-PCR on CDR3 regions. In TCRdb, the multiplex PCR reads were re-called with MiXCR into one record per CDR3 protein. The sample holds hundreds of thousands of distinct CDR3 sequences; around 12% are singletons and the top ten take 8% to 10%. This sample was shared with a second study, whose subject was T cells in Graves' hyperthyroidism and ophthalmopathy. That report adds: Stable disease denoted Graves' hyperthyroidism without ophthalmopathy progression within 18 months. During a first-round RT-PCR of the TCR CDR3, the HTBI primer set was used. Most thyroid-expanded clonotypes above 0.001 were also found in blood.

The receptor's source is a woman aged 30 to 39 with Graves disease. The rearrangement joins TRBV18 to TRBJ2-7; D not resolved. This material consisted of peripheral blood mononuclear cells (PBMCs), taken at new diagnosis, from a patient treated with antithyroid drugs. The CDR3 reads CASSPNPTTPYEQYF. The CDR3 DNA is TGTGCCAGCTCACCAAACCCAACAACTCCCTACGAGCAGTACTTC.